One and the same sample provided the 28 T cell receptor beta chains below, sequenced in a study of sequential checkpoint blockade in melanoma. Treatment defined: randomized to nivolumab then ipilimumab (arm A) or the reverse (arm B). Produced via immunoSEQ multiplex PCR; TCRdb's table is partial and in-frame only. The table lists 7,000 to 9,500 clones, 23% of them singletons. The sequencing here drew on tumor tissue (inferred from file names), taken from a patient given nivolumab and ipilimumab in sequence. The receptor set was obtained from a human donor with melanoma.

This clone was found a few times. This rearrangement joins TRBV28 to TRBJ2-3; D ambiguous. The CDR3 covers 12 residues. The V gene lost 3 bases and the J gene lost 4 bases, with 5 bases spanning the gap. Germline-derived CDR1 and CDR2 are MDHEN and SYDVKM. This CDR3 is CASSFSSDTQYF. CDR3 bases: TGTGCCAGCAGTTTCAGTTCAGATACGCAGTATTTT. The whole variable domain, filled in from reference TRBV28 and TRBJ2-3, reads DVKVTQSSRYLVKRTGEKVFLECVQDMDHENMFWYRQDPGLGLRLIYFSYDVKMKEKGDIPEGYSVSREKKERFSLILESASTNQTSMYLCASSFSSDTQYFGPGTRLTVL.

This sequence joins TRBV11-3 and TRBJ2-2; 7 bases are a match to TRBD1. The germline gives CDR1 SGHNT, CDR2 YENEEA. The junction had 6 bases not matched to a gene; V was cut back by 5 bases and J by 0 bases. This CDR3 contains 16 residues. Written as DNA, the CDR3 is TGTGCCAGCAGCCAACAGGGGTTAGCGAACACCGGGGAGCTGTTTTTT. It specifies CASSQQGLANTGELFF.

This clone was recorded a few times. The chain couples TRBV30 to TRBJ2-4; 8 positions match TRBD2. The V segment lost 4 bases and the J segment 3 bases; nucleotides outside the gene matches: 8. CDR3 length: 15 amino acids. Germline CDR1 and CDR2: GTSNPN and SVGIG (reference sequence). CDR3 sequence reads: CAWNRLAPNKNIQYF. Here the CDR3 DNA reads TGTGCCTGGAACCGACTAGCGCCAAACAAAAACATTCAGTACTTC.

The chain joins TRBV5-1 to TRBJ1-6, with 7 bases fitting TRBD1. Germline V CDR1 and CDR2: SGHRS, YFSETQ. The V gene end was trimmed by 4 bases and the J gene end by 5 bases; junction bases not matched to a gene: 9. The CDR3 sequence is 16 residues long. The CDR3 region has the DNA TGCGCCAGCAGCCTAACAGGGGACACGGATAATTCACCCCTCCACTTT. This gives the protein CASSLTGDTDNSPLHF.

This clone turned up a few times. The chain is built from TRBV10-2 and TRBJ2-3; D remains ambiguous. The length of the CDR3 is 14 residues. Germline CDR1 and CDR2: WSHSY and SAAADI. Trimming stripped 6 bases from V and 0 bases from J, with 10 bases between. CDR3 coding DNA: TGCGCCAGCAGGGTCTACCTTAGCACAGATACGCAGTATTTT. Amino acid sequence: CASRVYLSTDTQYF.

J is TRBJ2-7 and V is TRBV18; D gene ambiguous. V was trimmed by 0 bases and J by 7 bases, leaving 10 bases between them. Germline loops: CDR1 KGHSH, CDR2 LQKENI. The CDR3 loop spans 13 amino acids. This CDR3 is CASSPPSSREQYF. CDR3 bases: TGTGCCAGCTCACCACCGTCGTCTCGGGAGCAGTACTTC. The complete variable domain, with remaining parts taken from reference TRBV18 and TRBJ2-7, reads NAGVMQNPRHLVRRRGQEARLRCSPMKGHSHVYWYRQLPEEGLKFMVYLQKENIIDESGMPKERFSAEFPKEGPSILRIQQVVRGDSAAYFCASSPPSSREQYFGPGTRLTVT.

This clone appeared once. This sequence joins TRBV19 and TRBJ2-7; D is uncertain. The CDR3 has 13 amino acids. Trimming shortened V by 1 base and J by 0 bases, and 4 bases separated the two germline ends. CDR1 is LNHDA and CDR2 is SQIVND in the germline V gene (reference sequence). CDR3 nucleotides: TGTGCCAGTAGTATAGGCTACTCCTACGAGCAGTACTTC. It is translated as CASSIGYSYEQYF. Full variable domain (outside the CDR3, taken from reference TRBV19 and TRBJ2-7): DGGITQSPKYLFRKEGQNVTLSCEQNLNHDAMYWYRQDPGQGLRLIYYSQIVNDFQKGDIAEGYSVSREKKESFPLTVTSAQKNPTAFYLCASSIGYSYEQYFGPGTRLTVT.

The chain has TRBV28 and TRBJ1-6; 7 bases match TRBD1. This CDR3 has 16 residues. V dropped 4 bases and J dropped 2; count of bases not matched to a gene: 5. The V gene's germline CDR1 is MDHEN and CDR2 SYDVKM. CDR3 in amino acids: CASSSGGSTYNSPLHF. CDR3 in DNA: TGTGCCAGCAGTTCAGGGGGGTCTACCTATAATTCACCCCTCCACTTT.

The CDR3 loop reads CASLSRSGSYEQYF. The CDR3 nucleotides read TGTGCCAGCCTATCGAGGTCGGGCTCCTACGAGCAGTACTTC. The chain uses TRBV28 and TRBJ2-7; D is undetermined. The V end lost 8 bases, the J end lost 0 bases, and 14 bases lay between the germline ends. Germline-derived CDR1 and CDR2 are MDHEN and SYDVKM. This CDR3 has 14 amino acids.

By share, this clone ranks as medium-sized. The CDR3 coding sequence is TGTGCCAGCAGCTTACCTCGACTAGCGGGGGGCCATATCACCTACAATGAGCAGTTCTTC. Translation gives CASSLPRLAGGHITYNEQFF. The V gene is TRBV11-3, the J gene TRBJ2-1; 13 bases are shared with TRBD2. The CDR3 consists of 20 residues. The germline CDR1 and CDR2 sequences are SGHNT and YENEEA. Trimming at V came to 2 bases and at J to 2 bases, leaving 12 bases not matched to a gene.

This chain links TRBV6-8 with TRBJ2-4; TRBD2 aligns across 7 bases. The CDR3 length is 15 residues. CDR1 and CDR2 (germline): MNHGY, SAAAGT. After removal of 6 bases from V and 3 bases from J, the junction contained 8 bases not matched to a gene. CDR3 sequence: CASSSSGTVKNIQYF. The CDR3 region has the DNA TGTGCCAGCAGCTCGAGCGGGACCGTCAAAAACATTCAGTACTTC.

As DNA, the CDR3 is TGTGCCACCAGCAGAGGGGACAGGGCTTCCTACGAGCAGTACTTC. Encoded protein: CATSRGDRASYEQYF. The chain recombines TRBV15 with TRBJ2-7; the match to TRBD1 covers 9 bases. J lost 1 base, V lost 1 base, and 2 bases had no gene match. The CDR3 covers 15 residues. CDR1 and CDR2 (germline): LNHNV, YYDKDF (reference sequence).

The sample holds many counts of this clone. V is TRBV4-1 and J is TRBJ1-5; TRBD1 is a possible D gene (5 bases). V lost 0 bases and J lost 7, with 10 bases in between. Germline loops: CDR1 MGHRA, CDR2 YSYEKL. The CDR3 length is 14 residues. CDR3 amino acids: CASSQEPGDQPQHF. CDR3 nucleotide sequence: TGCGCCAGCAGCCAAGAACCGGGGGACCAGCCCCAGCATTTT.

This clone was counted only a few times. This chain uses TRBV6-8 with TRBJ1-1, with 9 nucleotides matching TRBD1. The germline V gene encodes CDR1 MNHGY and CDR2 SAAAGT. With 6 bases clipped from V and 4 bases from J, the junction kept 3 bases outside the gene matches. CDR3 length equals 13 residues. CDR3 nucleotides: TGTGCCAGCAGCGGACAGGGGTTCACTGAAGCTTTCTTT. Protein product: CASSGQGFTEAFF.

The chain joins TRBV25-1 to TRBJ2-1; D possibly corresponds to TRBD2 (7 bases). Trimming took off 1 base at V and 4 bases at J, with 11 bases between the two ends. Germline CDR1 and CDR2: MGHDK and SYGVNS. CDR3 size: 15 residues. CDR3 nucleotides: TGTGCCAGCAGTGAATCCAGCGGGACATACAATGAGCAGTTCTTC. Encoded protein: CASSESSGTYNEQFF.

This clone was found a few times. The chain is built from TRBV6-8 and TRBJ1-5; D is undetermined. Germline CDR1 reads MNHGY; CDR2 reads SAAAGT. This CDR3 contains 15 residues. Trimming removed 3 bases from V and 4 bases from J, with 13 bases in between. The CDR3 sequence is CASSYDRRRNQPQHF. CDR3 in DNA: TGTGCCAGCAGTTATGACCGACGTAGAAATCAGCCCCAGCATTTT.

This clone was counted at least ten times. The rearrangement uses TRBV11-3 and TRBJ1-1; 10 nucleotides line up with TRBD1. The germline CDR1 and CDR2 sequences are SGHNT and YENEEA. Losses at the gene ends were 3 bases for V and 3 bases for J; bases not matched to a gene: 4. The CDR3 has 15 amino acids. The CDR3 loop reads CASSLPGTGDTEAFF. CDR3 sequence (DNA): TGTGCCAGCAGCTTGCCCGGGACAGGGGACACTGAAGCTTTCTTT.

This clone was seen only a few times. The rearrangement uses TRBV6-8 and TRBJ1-1; D uncertain. With 2 bases removed from V and 4 bases from J, the gap between germline ends came to 11 bases. The V gene's germline CDR1 is MNHGY and CDR2 SAAAGT. The CDR3 contains 14 residues. CDR3 nucleotides: TGTGCCAGCAGTTACGGCAGGATTGGCACTGAAGCTTTCTTT. Its protein product is CASSYGRIGTEAFF.

Only a few counts were recorded for this clone. This rearrangement joins TRBV9 to TRBJ2-7, with TRBD2 matching 8 bases. Trimming removed 0 bases from V and 4 bases from J; junction bases left unmatched: 6. The CDR3 contains 15 residues. CDR1 SGDLS and CDR2 YYNGEE come from the germline V gene. CDR3 nucleotides: TGTGCCAGCAGCGTAGAAAGCGGGAGCGCGTACGAGCAGTACTTC. Residues: CASSVESGSAYEQYF.

This clone showed up just a few times. This chain joins TRBV6-8 and TRBJ1-1; D might be TRBD1 (6 bases). Germline CDR1 reads MNHGY; CDR2 reads SAAAGT. This CDR3 comprises 18 residues. Trimming stripped 3 bases from V and 1 base from J, with 21 bases between. The CDR3 loop reads CASSYPPSPGTRNTEAFF. Written as DNA, the CDR3 is TGTGCCAGCAGTTATCCGCCCAGCCCCGGGACAAGGAACACTGAAGCTTTCTTT.

This clone was observed once. The J gene is TRBJ2-6, the V gene TRBV19; D is possibly TRBD1 (6 bases). The CDR3 spans 18 residues. CDR1 LNHDA and CDR2 SQIVND come from the germline V gene (reference sequence). Trimming removed 3 bases from V and 4 bases from J, with 19 bases in between. The CDR3 DNA reads TGTGCCAGTAGTATTCCGAGGGGACAATCTCCAGGGGCCAACGTCCTGACTTTC. This translates into CASSIPRGQSPGANVLTF.

This clone turned up a few times. The chain recombines TRBV11-3 with TRBJ2-1; 7 bases are a match to TRBD1. The V gene's germline CDR1 is SGHNT and CDR2 YENEEA. CDR3 length: 15 amino acids. Trimming at V came to 4 bases and at J to 5 bases, leaving 8 bases not matched to a gene. The CDR3 nucleotides read TGTGCCAGCAGCTATCCCGGGACAGACCACAATGAGCAGTTCTTC. Its translation is CASSYPGTDHNEQFF.

V and J are TRBV11-3 and TRBJ2-7; no reliable D call. Germline CDR1 is SGHNT and CDR2 is YENEEA. This CDR3 contains 14 residues. V was pared by 2 bases and J by 7 bases, with 15 bases between. The CDR3: CASSLRQAAGEQYF. DNA for the CDR3: TGTGCCAGCAGCTTACGGCAGGCGGCTGGGGAGCAGTACTTC.

This clone was picked up many times. The V call is TRBV9, the J call TRBJ2-2, with 8 bases fitting TRBD2. The length of the CDR3 is 16 residues. Germline CDR1 SGDLS, CDR2 YYNGEE. Trimming took 0 bases from V and 6 from J; bases not matched to a gene: 7. The CDR3 DNA reads as TGTGCCAGCAGCGTAGCTGTACTAGCGGCGTCCGGGGAGCTGTTTTTT. Translated: CASSVAVLAASGELFF. Combining the CDR3 with reference TRBV9 and TRBJ2-2 gives the whole variable domain DSGVTQTPKHLITATGQRVTLRCSPRSGDLSVYWYQQSLDQGLQFLIQYYNGEERAKGNILERFSAQQFPDLHSELNLSSLELGDSALYFCASSVAVLAASGELFFGEGSRLTVL.

This chain uses TRBV11-3 with TRBJ2-5; D is possibly TRBD1 or TRBD2 (6 bases each). This CDR3 has 16 residues. Germline CDR1 SGHNT, CDR2 YENEEA. The ends were cut back, 5 bases at V and 4 bases at J, with 20 bases in the middle. The CDR3 region has the DNA TGTGCCAGCAGCCATAATAAGGGGGGCATTACAGAGACCCAGTACTTC. It yields the protein CASSHNKGGITETQYF.

This rearrangement joins TRBV5-1 to TRBJ2-2; 10 bases map to TRBD2. The V and J ends lost 3 bases and 0 bases, in that order; junction bases with no gene match: 11. The CDR3 contains 19 residues. Germline V gene data show CDR1 as SGHRS and CDR2 as YFSETQ. The CDR3 bases are TGCGCCAGCAGCTCCACTAGCGGGGTTAACTCCGCGAACACCGGGGAGCTGTTTTTT. Protein sequence: CASSSTSGVNSANTGELFF.

This clone was observed a handful of times. The chain has TRBV6-8 and TRBJ2-1; possible D gene TRBD2, 5 bases. Germline V gene data show CDR1 as MNHGY and CDR2 as SAAAGT. CDR3 length: 17 amino acids. V shed 6 bases and J shed 6 bases, with 24 bases lying between them. This CDR3 is CASRNSTSLAGVNEQFF. The CDR3 nucleotides read TGTGCCAGCAGAAACTCAACGTCGCTAGCCGGAGTCAATGAGCAGTTCTTC.

This clone was recorded a few times. This chain joins TRBV19 and TRBJ2-7; a possible D gene is TRBD2 (6 bases). The germline gives CDR1 LNHDA, CDR2 SQIVND (reference sequence). The CDR3 covers 14 residues. The V gene lost 1 base and the J gene lost 3 bases, with 10 bases spanning the gap. CDR3 amino acids: CASSIAGAFYEQYF. Written as DNA, the CDR3 is TGTGCCAGTAGTATAGCGGGAGCGTTCTACGAGCAGTACTTC.